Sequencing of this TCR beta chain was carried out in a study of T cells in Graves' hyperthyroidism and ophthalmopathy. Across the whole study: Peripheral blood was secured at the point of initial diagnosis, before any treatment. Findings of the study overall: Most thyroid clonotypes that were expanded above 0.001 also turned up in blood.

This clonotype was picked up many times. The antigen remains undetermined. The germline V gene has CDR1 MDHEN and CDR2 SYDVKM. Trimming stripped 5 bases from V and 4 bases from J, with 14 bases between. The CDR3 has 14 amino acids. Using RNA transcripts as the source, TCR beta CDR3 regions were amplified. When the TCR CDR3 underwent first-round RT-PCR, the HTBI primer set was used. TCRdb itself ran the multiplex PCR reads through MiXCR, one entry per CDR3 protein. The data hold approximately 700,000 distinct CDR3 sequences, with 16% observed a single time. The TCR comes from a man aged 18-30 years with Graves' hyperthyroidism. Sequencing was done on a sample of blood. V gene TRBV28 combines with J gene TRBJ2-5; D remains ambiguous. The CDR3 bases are TGTGCCAGCAGTCCCGGGCCGGCGGCAGAGACCCAGTACTTC. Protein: CASSPGPAAETQYF.